This T cell receptor (beta chain) emerged from a study of cytomegalovirus exposure and HLA in healthy donors. Study results and limitations: Most likely, a cluster of highly shared sequence variants arose as a sequencing artifact.

Remarks on this clone: As yet, its antigen is unknown.

PCR employed 60 Vbeta and 13 Jbeta primers. Profiling relied on immunoSEQ multiplex PCR, and the TCRdb table lists in-frame clones only, not all of them. There are about 120,000 clones in the sample, with 3.7% held by the top ten. V was clipped by 3 bases and J by 4 bases, with 10 bases between them. This CDR3 contains 13 residues. From germline, CDR1 is SGHTA and CDR2 FQGNSA. The sequenced material came from PBMCs. J is TRBJ2-7 and V is TRBV7-2; possibly TRBD2 for D (5 bases). This sequence was found in a man aged 25 to 40 in good health and CMV-seronegative. CDR3 protein: CASSFTRDYEQYF. In DNA form, the CDR3 reads TGTGCCAGCAGCTTCACTAGGGATTACGAGCAGTACTTC.